This T cell receptor beta chain is drawn from a study of persistence of HIV-infected CD4 T cells. Study observations and caveats: Degenerate expanded CDR3beta sequences were enriched among CMV- and Gag-responding cells. TCRbeta richness was lower in CMV- and Gag-responding cells than in anti-CD3/anti-CD28-responding cells. Bulk TCR data could not be restricted to HIV-1-infected CMV-responding cells.

Cells were stimulated nonspecifically with anti-CD3/anti-CD28 magnetic beads. Sorting selected CD4+ T cells upregulating both CD40 ligand and CD69. This CDR3 region has 12 residues. The germline V gene encodes CDR1 SQVTM and CDR2 ANQGSEA. V dropped 6 bases and J dropped 4 bases, with 12 bases sitting between them. The immunoSEQ assay was version 4, run in survey mode. Assay: immunoSEQ multiplex PCR; the TCRdb copy retains only in-frame clones and omits some. This sample carries about 45,000 clones, around 89% of them seen once, and the ten largest clones take 2.5% to 4%. On this clone: Its antigen is undetermined.

Sequenced material: CD4+ T cells sorted from PBMCs after roughly 20-hour stimulation, taken from a patient who received antiretroviral therapy. The receptor was isolated from an adult woman with HIV who was CMV-seropositive. This chain joins TRBV29-1 and TRBJ1-1; TRBD1 is a possible D gene (5 bases). The CDR3 nucleotides are TGCAGCGTCTCGCCAGGGCCCACTGAAGCTTTCTTT. Amino acid sequence: CSVSPGPTEAFF.